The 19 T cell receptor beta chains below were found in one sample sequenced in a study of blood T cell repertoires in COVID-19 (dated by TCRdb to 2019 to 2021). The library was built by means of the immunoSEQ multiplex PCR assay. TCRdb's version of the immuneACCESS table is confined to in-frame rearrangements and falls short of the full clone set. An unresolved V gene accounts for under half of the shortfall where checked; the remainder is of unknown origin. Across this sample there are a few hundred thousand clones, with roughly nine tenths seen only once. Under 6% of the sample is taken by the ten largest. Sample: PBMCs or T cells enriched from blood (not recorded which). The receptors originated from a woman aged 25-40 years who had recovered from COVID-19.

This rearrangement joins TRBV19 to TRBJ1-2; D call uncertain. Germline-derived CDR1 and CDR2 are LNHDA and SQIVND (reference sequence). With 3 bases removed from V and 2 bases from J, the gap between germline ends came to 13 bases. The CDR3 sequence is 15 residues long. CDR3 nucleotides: TGTGCCAGTAGTATGGGTGGGCAGGCGAACTATGGCTACACCTTC. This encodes CASSMGGQANYGYTF.

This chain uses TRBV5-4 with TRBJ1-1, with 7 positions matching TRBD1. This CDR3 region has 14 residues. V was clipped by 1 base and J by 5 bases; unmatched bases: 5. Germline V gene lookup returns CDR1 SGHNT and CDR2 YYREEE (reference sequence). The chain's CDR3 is CASSLRQGRTEAFF. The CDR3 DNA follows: TGTGCCAGCAGCTTGCGACAGGGACGAACTGAAGCTTTCTTT.

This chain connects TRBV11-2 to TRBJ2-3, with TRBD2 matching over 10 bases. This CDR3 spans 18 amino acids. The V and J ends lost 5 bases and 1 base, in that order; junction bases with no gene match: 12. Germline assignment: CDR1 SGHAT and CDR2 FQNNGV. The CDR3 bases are TGTGCCAGCAGCGTAAGAGGACTAGCGGAAAGTGGCACAGATACGCAGTATTTT. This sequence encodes CASSVRGLAESGTDTQYF.

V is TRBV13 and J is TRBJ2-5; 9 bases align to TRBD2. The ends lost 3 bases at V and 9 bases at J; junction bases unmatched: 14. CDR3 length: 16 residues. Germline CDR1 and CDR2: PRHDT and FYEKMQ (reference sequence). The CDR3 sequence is CASSLGSGGRLRAQYF. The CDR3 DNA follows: TGTGCCAGCAGCTTGGGTAGCGGGGGCCGTCTGAGGGCCCAGTACTTC.

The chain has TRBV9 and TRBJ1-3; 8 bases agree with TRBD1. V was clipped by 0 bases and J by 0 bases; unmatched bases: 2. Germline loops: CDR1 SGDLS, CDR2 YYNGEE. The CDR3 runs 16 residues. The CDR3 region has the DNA TGTGCCAGCAGCGTAGGGACAGGGTACTCTGGAAACACCATATATTTT. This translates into CASSVGTGYSGNTIYF.

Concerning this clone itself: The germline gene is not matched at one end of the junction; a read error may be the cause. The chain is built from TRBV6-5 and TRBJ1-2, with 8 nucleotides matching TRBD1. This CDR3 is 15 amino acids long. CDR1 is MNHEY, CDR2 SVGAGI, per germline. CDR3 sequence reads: CASSDSATGVDGYTF. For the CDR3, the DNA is TGTGCCAGCAGTGACTCCGCGACAGGGGTGGATGGCTACACCTTC.

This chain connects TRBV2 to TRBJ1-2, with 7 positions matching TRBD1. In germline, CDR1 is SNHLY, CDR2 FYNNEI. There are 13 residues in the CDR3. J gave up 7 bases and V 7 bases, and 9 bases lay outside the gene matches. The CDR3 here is CASIDRVSAGYTF. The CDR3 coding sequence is TGTGCCAGCATTGACAGGGTCAGCGCTGGCTACACCTTC.

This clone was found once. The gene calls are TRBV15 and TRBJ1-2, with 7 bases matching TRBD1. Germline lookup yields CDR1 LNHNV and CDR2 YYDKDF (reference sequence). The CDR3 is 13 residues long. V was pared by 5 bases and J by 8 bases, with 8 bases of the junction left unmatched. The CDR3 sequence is CATSHFTGEGYTF. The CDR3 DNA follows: TGTGCCACCAGCCACTTTACAGGGGAGGGCTACACCTTC.

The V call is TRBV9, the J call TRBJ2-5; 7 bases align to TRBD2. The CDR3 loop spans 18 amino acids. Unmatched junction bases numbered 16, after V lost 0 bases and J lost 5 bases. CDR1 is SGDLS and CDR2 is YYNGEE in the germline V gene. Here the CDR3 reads CASSVGPSPTSPMETQYF. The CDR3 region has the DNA TGTGCCAGCAGCGTAGGCCCCTCCCCGACTAGCCCGATGGAGACCCAGTACTTC.

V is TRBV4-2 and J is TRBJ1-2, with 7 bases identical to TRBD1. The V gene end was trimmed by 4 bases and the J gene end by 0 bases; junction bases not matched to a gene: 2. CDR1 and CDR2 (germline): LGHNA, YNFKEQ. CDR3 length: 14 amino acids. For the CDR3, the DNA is TGTGCCAGCAGCCGGACAGGAACTAACTATGGCTACACCTTC. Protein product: CASSRTGTNYGYTF.

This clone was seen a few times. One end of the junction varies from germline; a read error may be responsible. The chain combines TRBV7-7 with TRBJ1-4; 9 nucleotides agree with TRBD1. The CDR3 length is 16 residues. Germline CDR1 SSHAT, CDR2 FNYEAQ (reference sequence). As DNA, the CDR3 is TGTGCTAGCAGCCCAGGGACAGGGCGGCCTAATGAAAAACTGTTTTTT. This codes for CASSPGTGRPNEKLFF.

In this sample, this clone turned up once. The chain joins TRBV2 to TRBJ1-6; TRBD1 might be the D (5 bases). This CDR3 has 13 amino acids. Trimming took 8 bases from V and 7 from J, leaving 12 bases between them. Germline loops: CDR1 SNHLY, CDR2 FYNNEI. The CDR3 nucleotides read TGTGCCAGCCTGGACACTCGGAATTCACCCCTCCACTTT. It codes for CASLDTRNSPLHF.

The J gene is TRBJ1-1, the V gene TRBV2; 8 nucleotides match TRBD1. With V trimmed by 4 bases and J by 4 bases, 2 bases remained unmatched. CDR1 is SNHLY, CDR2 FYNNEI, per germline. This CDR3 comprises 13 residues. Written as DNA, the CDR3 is TGTGCCAGCAGTGGACAGGGGACCACTGAAGCTTTCTTT. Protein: CASSGQGTTEAFF.

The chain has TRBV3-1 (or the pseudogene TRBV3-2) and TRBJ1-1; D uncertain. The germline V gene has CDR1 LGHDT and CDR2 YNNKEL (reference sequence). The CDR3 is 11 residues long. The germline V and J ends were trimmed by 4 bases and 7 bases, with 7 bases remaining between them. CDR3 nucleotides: TGTGCCAGCAGCCGAGAACTTGAAGCTTTCTTT. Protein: CASSRELEAFF.

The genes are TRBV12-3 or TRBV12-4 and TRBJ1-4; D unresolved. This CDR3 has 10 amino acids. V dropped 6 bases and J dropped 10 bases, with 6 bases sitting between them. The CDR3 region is CASSRGKLFF. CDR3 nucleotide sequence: TGTGCCAGCAGCCGGGGAAAACTGTTTTTT.

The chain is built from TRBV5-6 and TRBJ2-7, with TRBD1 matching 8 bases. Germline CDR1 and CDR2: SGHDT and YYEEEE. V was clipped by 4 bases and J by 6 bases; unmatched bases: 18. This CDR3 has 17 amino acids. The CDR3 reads CASSPRLTGASSGEQYF. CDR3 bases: TGTGCCAGCAGCCCGCGGCTGACAGGGGCTTCCTCCGGCGAGCAGTACTTC.

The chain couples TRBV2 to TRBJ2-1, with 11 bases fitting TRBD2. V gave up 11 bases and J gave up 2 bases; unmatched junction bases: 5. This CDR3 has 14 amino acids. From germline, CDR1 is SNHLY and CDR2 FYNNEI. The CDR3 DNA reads TGTGCCGGAACTAGCGGGGGAGCCTACAATGAGCAGTTCTTC. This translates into CAGTSGGAYNEQFF.

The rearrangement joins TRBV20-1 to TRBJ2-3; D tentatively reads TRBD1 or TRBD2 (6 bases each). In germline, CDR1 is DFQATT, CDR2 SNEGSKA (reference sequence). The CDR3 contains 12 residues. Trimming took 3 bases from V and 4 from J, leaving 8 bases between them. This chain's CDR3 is CSASGGPDTQYF. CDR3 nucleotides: TGCAGTGCTAGTGGGGGGCCAGATACGCAGTATTTT.

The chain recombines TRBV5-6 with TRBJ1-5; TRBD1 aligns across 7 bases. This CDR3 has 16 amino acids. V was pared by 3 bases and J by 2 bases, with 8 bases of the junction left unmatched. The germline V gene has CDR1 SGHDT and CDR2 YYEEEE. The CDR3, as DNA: TGTGCCAGCAGCTCCCGACAGGGCATACGCAATCAGCCCCAGCATTTT. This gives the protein CASSSRQGIRNQPQHF.